The 17 T cell receptor beta chains below all came from one sample that was sequenced in a study of blood T cells in healthy people across ages. It was with a sample-barcoded 5' primer and a J-beta primer mix that a second PCR of about 7 to 12 cycles was run. One entry per CDR3 protein, called by TCRdb with MiXCR from the 5' RACE reads. The data show 1.6 million or so distinct CDR3 sequences, 30% to 40% seen once. The specimen sequenced was blood. These TCRs come from a woman in her thirties in good health.

This clonotype turned up a few times. V is TRBV5-1 and J is TRBJ2-3, with D unresolved. Deletions cut 2 bases from V and 2 bases from J, with 12 bases between. The CDR3 totals 15 residues. CDR1 is SGHRS, CDR2 YFSETQ, per germline. The CDR3 region has the DNA TGCGCCAGCAGCTTTGGAGACCAGTACACAGATACGCAGTATTTT. Its translation is CASSFGDQYTDTQYF.

The genes are TRBV28 and TRBJ1-2, with D perhaps TRBD1 (6 bases). This CDR3 has 13 amino acids. CDR1 MDHEN and CDR2 SYDVKM come from the germline V gene. V was clipped by 7 bases and J by 3 bases, with 12 bases between them. CDR3 region: CASKGQSYYGYTF. The CDR3 DNA reads as TGTGCCAGCAAAGGACAGAGCTACTATGGCTACACCTTC.

V is TRBV3-1 and J is TRBJ2-5; 7 bases map to TRBD2. The J call is uncertain, as TRBJ2-7 better fits the DNA end. The CDR3 extends over 15 amino acids. Germline V gene data show CDR1 as LGHDT and CDR2 as YNNKEL (reference sequence). The CDR3 is CASSQEGGRPFEQYF. The CDR3 coding sequence is TGTGCCAGCAGCCAAGAGGGCGGGAGACCTTTCGAGCAGTACTTC.

The sample holds a few counts of this clonotype. The CDR3 bases are TGTGCCAGCAGCAAGACCGAAACCTACGAGCAGTACTTC. This sequence encodes CASSKTETYEQYF. The chain is built from TRBV2 and TRBJ2-7; D is unclear. CDR1 is SNHLY, CDR2 FYNNEI, per germline. The CDR3 loop spans 13 amino acids. Trimming removed 6 bases from V and 2 bases from J, with 11 bases in between.

This clonotype was observed a few times. The chain uses TRBV12-3 or TRBV12-4 and TRBJ2-1; the match to TRBD2 covers 13 bases. With 7 bases clipped from V and 6 bases from J, the junction kept 6 bases outside the gene matches. The CDR3 loop spans 15 amino acids. The CDR3 DNA reads TGTGCCAGCAAGCCCGGGACTAGCGGGGCCAATGAGCAGTTCTTC. It codes for CASKPGTSGANEQFF.

The CDR3 is CSASAGVTVAYEQYF. In DNA, the CDR3 is TGCAGTGCTAGTGCGGGAGTAACGGTAGCCTACGAGCAGTACTTC. This sequence joins TRBV20-1 and TRBJ2-5; TRBD2 matches at 7 bases. The DNA end is more similar to TRBJ2-7, so the J call may be wrong. The V gene's germline CDR1 is DFQATT and CDR2 SNEGSKA (reference sequence). This CDR3 has 15 amino acids.

This chain uses TRBV7-2 with TRBJ2-1; 10 bases line up with TRBD2. The V segment lost 5 bases and the J segment 8 bases; nucleotides outside the gene matches: 9. The germline CDR1 and CDR2 sequences are SGHTA and FQGNSA. The CDR3 runs 15 residues. This CDR3 is CASSPQAGGPYEQFF. As DNA, the CDR3 is TGTGCCAGCAGCCCCCAAGCGGGAGGGCCCTATGAGCAGTTCTTC.

This chain connects TRBV20-1 to TRBJ2-6; D is ambiguous. The germline V and J ends were trimmed by 3 bases and 2 bases, with 11 bases remaining between them. CDR1 is DFQATT and CDR2 is SNEGSKA in the germline V gene (reference sequence). The CDR3 extends over 15 amino acids. Here the CDR3 DNA reads TGCAGTGCTAGCGATAGAAGGGCTGGGGCCAACGTCCTGACTTTC. It encodes CSASDRRAGANVLTF.

This clonotype was detected only a few times. This chain uses TRBV20-1 with TRBJ1-5; TRBD1 aligns across 8 bases. Unmatched junction bases numbered 10, after V lost 6 bases and J lost 3 bases. Germline V gives CDR1 DFQATT, CDR2 SNEGSKA (reference sequence). The length of the CDR3 is 15 residues. CDR3 in amino acids: CSATDRDTSNQPQHF. The CDR3 DNA reads TGCAGTGCCACGGACAGGGATACGTCCAATCAGCCCCAGCATTTT.

The table lists this clonotype with a count of one. The V gene is TRBV15, the J gene TRBJ2-3; 10 positions match TRBD1. V lost 4 bases to trimming and J lost 4 bases; unmatched junction nucleotides: 8. Looked up from germline, CDR1 is LNHNV and CDR2 is YYDKDF (reference sequence). The CDR3 has 16 residues. The CDR3 loop is CATSKTGGGGADTQYF. The CDR3 DNA reads as TGTGCCACCAGCAAGACAGGGGGCGGAGGGGCAGATACGCAGTATTTT.

The chain combines TRBV18 with TRBJ2-7, with a tentative D call TRBD1 (6 bases). CDR3 length equals 13 residues. The germline gives CDR1 KGHSH, CDR2 LQKENI. The V end lost 6 bases, the J end lost 5 bases, and 14 bases lay between the germline ends. The CDR3 loop reads CASSSGVEDEQYF. The CDR3 nucleotides read TGTGCCAGCTCGTCAGGGGTCGAGGACGAGCAGTACTTC.

This clonotype appeared a few times. The DNA for the CDR3 is TGTGCCACCAGCAGCGACGAGAAAAAGGGCAATCAGCCCCAGCATTTT. This gives the protein CATSSDEKKGNQPQHF. The chain joins TRBV15 to TRBJ1-5; D is unresolved. Germline assignment: CDR1 LNHNV and CDR2 YYDKDF (reference sequence). V lost 3 bases to trimming and J lost 2 bases, with 14 bases between them. CDR3 size: 16 residues. Using reference TRBV15 and TRBJ1-5 for the parts outside the CDR3, the full variable domain is DAMVIQNPRYQVTQFGKPVTLSCSQTLNHNVMYWYQQKSSQAPKLLFHYYDKDFNNEADTPDNFQSRRPNTSFCFLDIRSPGLGDTAMYLCATSSDEKKGNQPQHFGDGTRLSIL.

The chain uses TRBV3-1 and TRBJ1-2; D ambiguous. The V and J ends lost 1 base and 4 bases respectively, with 13 bases between them. CDR3 length: 15 amino acids. The V gene's germline CDR1 is LGHDT and CDR2 YNNKEL (reference sequence). This CDR3 is CASSQVTLGTYGYTF. As DNA, the CDR3 is TGTGCCAGCAGCCAAGTAACGCTGGGTACCTATGGCTACACCTTC.

The chain has TRBV2 and TRBJ1-4; a weak D match, TRBD1 (6 bases). V dropped 2 bases and J dropped 2 bases, with 9 bases sitting between them. Germline V gene sequence: CDR1 SNHLY, CDR2 FYNNEI. This CDR3 comprises 15 residues. In DNA form, the CDR3 reads TGTGCCAGCAGTGAAACCCAGGGGACTAATGAAAAACTGTTTTTT. Residues: CASSETQGTNEKLFF. Filled out from reference TRBV2 and TRBJ1-4, the complete variable domain reads EPEVTQTPSHQVTQMGQEVILRCVPISNHLYFYWYRQILGQKVEFLVSFYNNEISEKSEIFDDQFSVERPDGSNFTLKIRSTKLEDSAMYFCASSETQGTNEKLFFGSGTQLSVL.

This rearrangement joins TRBV3-1 to TRBJ1-2; weak D call: TRBD1 (5 bases). The CDR3 is made up of 17 amino acids. Per the germline V gene, CDR1 is LGHDT and CDR2 is YNNKEL (reference sequence). The germline V and J ends were trimmed by 2 bases and 1 base, with 17 bases remaining between them. CDR3 nucleotides: TGTGCCAGCAGCCAACTGAAAACAGGAGGAGGTAACTATGGCTACACCTTC. As protein: CASSQLKTGGGNYGYTF. Together with reference TRBV3-1 and TRBJ1-2, the CDR3 gives the full variable domain: DTAVSQTPKYLVTQMGNDKSIKCEQNLGHDTMYWYKQDSKKFLKIMFSYNNKELIINETVPNRFSPKSPDKAHLNLHINSLELGDSAVYFCASSQLKTGGGNYGYTFGSGTRLTVV.

The sample holds a few counts of this clonotype. The chain recombines TRBV5-4 with TRBJ2-7, with TRBD2 matching over 14 bases. Germline values: CDR1 SGHNT, CDR2 YYREEE (reference sequence). The CDR3 runs 17 residues. The J segment lost 5 bases and the V segment lost 1 base, leaving 8 bases of the junction unmatched. This CDR3 is CASSLILGTSGGHEQYF. DNA of the CDR3: TGTGCCAGCAGCTTGATATTGGGGACTAGCGGGGGTCACGAGCAGTACTTC.

Details on this clonotype: Germline is not matched at one junction end, which may reflect a read error. This sequence joins TRBV7-9 and TRBJ1-2, with D tentatively TRBD1 (5 bases). The CDR3 runs to 17 residues. Germline lookup yields CDR1 SEHNR and CDR2 FQNEAQ (reference sequence). CDR3 nucleotide sequence: TGTGCCGGCAGCCGTATCTATAAAGGGGATACTGGCTATGGCTACACCTTC. It encodes CAGSRIYKGDTGYGYTF.